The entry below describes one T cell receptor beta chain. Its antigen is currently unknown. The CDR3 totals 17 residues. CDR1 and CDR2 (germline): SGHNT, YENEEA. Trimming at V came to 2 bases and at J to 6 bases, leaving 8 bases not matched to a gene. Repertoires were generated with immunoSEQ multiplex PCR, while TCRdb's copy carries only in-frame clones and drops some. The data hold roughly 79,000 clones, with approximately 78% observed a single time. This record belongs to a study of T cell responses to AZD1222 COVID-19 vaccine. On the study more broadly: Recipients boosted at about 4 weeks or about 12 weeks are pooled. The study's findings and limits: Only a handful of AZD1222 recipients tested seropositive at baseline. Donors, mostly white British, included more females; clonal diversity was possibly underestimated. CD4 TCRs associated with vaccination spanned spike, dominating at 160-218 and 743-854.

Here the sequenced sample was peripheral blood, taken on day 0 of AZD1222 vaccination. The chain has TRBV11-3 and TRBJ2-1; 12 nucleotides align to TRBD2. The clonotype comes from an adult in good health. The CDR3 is CASSLQGASGRANEQFF. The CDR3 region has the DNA TGTGCCAGCAGCTTACAGGGTGCTAGCGGGAGGGCCAATGAGCAGTTCTTC.